The next 10 T cell receptor beta chains were all read from a single sample in a study of CD8 T cells in ankylosing spondylitis. TCRdb used MiXCR to reprocess the 5' RACE reads, holding one entry per CDR3 protein. Of about 240,000 distinct CDR3 sequences in the sample, around 9.1% were seen once. Specimen: blood, either unsorted or a sorted T cell fraction (not recorded which). The receptor source for this set is a male donor with ankylosing spondylitis or in good health (not recorded which).

The table lists this clonotype with many counts. V is TRBV29-1 and J is TRBJ1-4; TRBD1 matches at 8 bases. The ends lost 7 bases at V and 0 bases at J; junction bases unmatched: 4. The germline CDR1 and CDR2 sequences are SQVTM and ANQGSEA. There are 14 residues in the CDR3. This chain's CDR3 is CSGGQGSTNEKLFF. Here the CDR3 DNA reads TGCAGCGGTGGACAGGGATCAACTAATGAAAAACTGTTTTTT. The whole variable domain, remainder taken from reference TRBV29-1 and TRBJ1-4, is SAVISQKPSRDICQRGTSLTIQCQVDSQVTMMFWYRQQPGQSLTLIATANQGSEATYESGFVIDKFPISRPNLTFSTLTVSNMSPEDSSIYLCSGGQGSTNEKLFFGSGTQLSVL.

This clonotype has a count of ten or more. The chain is built from TRBV20-1 and TRBJ2-2, with 7 bases fitting TRBD1. Unmatched junction bases numbered 0, after V lost 5 bases and J lost 6 bases. This CDR3 is built from 11 residues. Germline CDR1 is DFQATT and CDR2 is SNEGSKA (reference sequence). CDR3 sequence reads: CSADRAGELFF. The CDR3 DNA sequence: TGCAGTGCTGACAGGGCCGGGGAGCTGTTTTTT.

The sample holds many counts of this clonotype. One end of the junction varies from germline; a read error may be responsible. This chain connects TRBV20-1 to TRBJ2-4, with 11 bases identical to TRBD2. Germline V gene lookup returns CDR1 DFQATT and CDR2 SNEGSKA (reference sequence). CDR3 length: 17 residues. The CDR3 nucleotides are TGCAGTGCCAGAGAAGGTAGCGGGGGGGCCGGCAAAAACATTCAGTACTTC. Encoded protein: CSAREGSGGAGKNIQYF.

This clonotype was seen only a few times. The V and J genes are TRBV7-2 and TRBJ2-7; D is ambiguous. CDR1 SGHTA and CDR2 FQGNSA come from the germline V gene. Deletions cut 4 bases from V and 1 base from J, with 11 bases between. There are 14 residues in the CDR3. CDR3 residues: CASSSDTDSYEQYF. DNA of the CDR3: TGTGCCAGCAGCTCCGACACCGATTCCTACGAGCAGTACTTC.

In this sample, this clonotype turned up many times. The chain combines TRBV20-1 with TRBJ2-7, with TRBD1 matching over 8 bases. Germline CDR1 and CDR2: DFQATT and SNEGSKA (reference sequence). The junction had 4 bases not matched to a gene; V was cut back by 0 bases and J by 0 bases. The CDR3 totals 15 residues. The CDR3 is CSARDTGGSSYEQYF. As DNA, the CDR3 is TGCAGTGCTAGAGATACAGGGGGTAGCTCCTACGAGCAGTACTTC.

This clonotype appeared many times. V gene TRBV7-2 combines with J gene TRBJ2-1; D is possibly TRBD1 or TRBD2 (5 bases each). Trimming took 4 bases from V and 6 from J, leaving 7 bases between them. This CDR3 has 12 residues. In germline, CDR1 is SGHTA, CDR2 FQGNSA. In DNA form, the CDR3 reads TGTGCCAGCAGCTGGGGGTCCAATGAGCAGTTCTTC. Translating it yields CASSWGSNEQFF.

J is TRBJ2-1 and V is TRBV7-6, with 13 bases fitting TRBD2. CDR3 length: 16 residues. The V and J ends lost 5 bases and 2 bases, in that order; junction bases with no gene match: 3. CDR1 is SGHVS, CDR2 FNYEAQ, per germline. The CDR3 nucleotides read TGTGCCAGCAGCCAAGGGACTAGCGGGGCCTACAATGAGCAGTTCTTC. Residues: CASSQGTSGAYNEQFF. The full variable domain, in which reference TRBV7-6 and TRBJ2-1 provide the parts outside the CDR3, is GAGVSQSPRYKVTKRGQDVALRCDPISGHVSLYWYRQALGQGPEFLTYFNYEAQQDKSGLPNDRFSAERPEGSISTLTIQRTEQRDSAMYRCASSQGTSGAYNEQFFGPGTRLTVL.

A few counts support this clonotype. The chain carries TRBV7-9 and TRBJ1-1, with D hard to call. V was trimmed by 5 bases and J by 2 bases, leaving 12 bases between them. The V gene's germline CDR1 is SEHNR and CDR2 FQNEAQ (reference sequence). The CDR3 loop spans 14 amino acids. CDR3 nucleotides: TGTGCCAGCAGCCGTCGGACGGGAAACACTGAAGCTTTCTTT. Encoded protein: CASSRRTGNTEAFF.

This clonotype was recorded many times. CDR3 nucleotide sequence: TGCAGTGCGCCTACTAGCGGGAGGAATACGCAGTATTTT. Translating gives CSAPTSGRNTQYF. The gene calls are TRBV20-1 and TRBJ2-3; 12 positions agree with TRBD2. This CDR3 has 13 amino acids. V lost 6 bases to trimming and J lost 7 bases; unmatched junction nucleotides: 5. Germline V gene data show CDR1 as DFQATT and CDR2 as SNEGSKA (reference sequence).

The V and J genes are TRBV9 and TRBJ2-2; D perhaps matches TRBD1 (6 bases). Germline-derived CDR1 and CDR2 are SGDLS and YYNGEE. V was pared by 4 bases and J by 1 base, with 11 bases between. This CDR3 spans 15 amino acids. The CDR3 coding sequence is TGTGCCAGCAGCCCCCCGGGACAGAACACCGGGGAGCTGTTTTTT. The encoded protein is CASSPPGQNTGELFF.